A single sample is the source of the 25 T cell receptor beta chains below, sequenced in a study of blood T cells in healthy people across ages (dated by TCRdb to between 2015 and 2016). The method behind the library was 5' RACE. Instrument on record: Illumina HiSeq 2500. A second PCR of about 6 to 12 cycles was run with a J-beta primer mix and a sample-barcoded 5' primer. TCRdb's own reprocessing of the public reads used fastp at Q25 and MiXCR and kept productive beta chains. Rows merge per CDR3 protein into single entries with the most common DNA and genes. The sample table shows hundreds of thousands of distinct CDR3 sequences, and roughly 21% are seen once. 3.5% to 4% of the sample belongs to the ten largest clones. Input material: blood. The receptors were gathered from an older man in good health.

The chain combines TRBV24-1 with TRBJ2-1, with D possibly TRBD2 on 5 matching bases. Germline V gene data show CDR1 as KGHDR and CDR2 as SFDVKD. The CDR3 is 11 amino acids. Trimming cost V 10 bases and J 8 bases, with 11 bases left between them. CDR3 region: CATSEGYEQFF. The CDR3, as DNA: TGTGCCACTTCAGAGGGCTATGAGCAGTTCTTC.

The gene calls are TRBV12-3 or TRBV12-4 and TRBJ2-7; 9 nucleotides align to TRBD2. Trimming removed 6 bases from V and 3 bases from J; junction bases left unmatched: 9. The CDR3 contains 15 residues. The CDR3 DNA reads TGTGCCAGCAGCTCCGAAGGACTAGCGATCTACGAGCAGTACTTC. Protein sequence: CASSSEGLAIYEQYF.

The sample holds a few counts of this clonotype. The DNA for the CDR3 is TGTGCCAGCAGCCCCTTAGGTAGCAGGGAGACCCAGTACTTC. It translates to CASSPLGSRETQYF. The gene calls are TRBV7-9 and TRBJ2-5; D is uncertain. The V end lost 5 bases, the J end lost 5 bases, and 15 bases lay between the germline ends. CDR3 size: 14 residues. Germline values: CDR1 SEHNR, CDR2 FQNEAQ (reference sequence).

This chain links TRBV28 with TRBJ2-5; 11 nucleotides match TRBD2. V lost 3 bases to trimming and J lost 0 bases; unmatched junction nucleotides: 3. The CDR3 totals 16 residues. CDR1 MDHEN and CDR2 SYDVKM come from the germline V gene. CDR3 region: CASSFMTSGNQETQYF. The CDR3 DNA sequence: TGTGCCAGCAGTTTCATGACTAGCGGGAACCAAGAGACCCAGTACTTC.

V usage is TRBV20-1 and J usage is TRBJ1-2; D perhaps matches TRBD1 (6 bases). Deletions cut 0 bases from V and 2 bases from J, with 16 bases between. The CDR3 loop spans 16 amino acids. The germline V gene has CDR1 DFQATT and CDR2 SNEGSKA (reference sequence). The CDR3 loop reads CSARDGSRQGNYGYTF. For the CDR3, the DNA is TGCAGTGCTAGAGATGGGAGTAGGCAGGGGAACTATGGCTACACCTTC.

J is TRBJ2-5 and V is TRBV28; D is uncertain. Judging by the DNA end, TRBJ2-1 fits better; the J call may be wrong. CDR3 length: 14 amino acids. Germline-derived CDR1 and CDR2 are MDHEN and SYDVKM. The DNA for the CDR3 is TGTGCCAGCAGCCAGCCCCAGCTATACAATGAGCAGTTCTTC. Protein product: CASSQPQLYNEQFF.

V usage is TRBV4-1 and J usage is TRBJ1-6; no firm D call. Germline values: CDR1 MGHRA, CDR2 YSYEKL. Trimming pared 0 bases from V and 4 bases from J, leaving 10 bases between. The CDR3 length is 16 residues. CDR3 sequence (DNA): TGCGCCAGCAGCCAAGATCGTCCAACTTATAATTCACCCCTCCACTTT. As protein: CASSQDRPTYNSPLHF.

This clonotype was observed a few times. The genes are TRBV6-1 and TRBJ1-2; TRBD1 is a possible D gene (5 bases). CDR3 length: 15 amino acids. Trimming shortened V by 3 bases and J by 4 bases, and 15 bases separated the two germline ends. Germline V gene lookup returns CDR1 MNHNS and CDR2 SASEGT. CDR3 protein: CASSEDGDGGYGYTF. The CDR3 nucleotides read TGTGCCAGCAGTGAGGACGGGGACGGCGGCTATGGCTACACCTTC.

The rearrangement uses TRBV28 and TRBJ2-7; D unclear. Germline CDR1 and CDR2: MDHEN and SYDVKM. V shed 8 bases and J shed 3 bases, with 8 bases lying between them. The CDR3 runs 11 residues. The CDR3 loop reads CASFDNYEQYF. For the CDR3, the DNA is TGTGCCAGCTTCGACAACTACGAGCAGTACTTC.

This clonotype was seen only a few times. Here the CDR3 reads CASSEGTGGSGANVLTF. The CDR3 DNA reads TGCGCCAGCAGCGAAGGGACAGGGGGCTCTGGGGCCAACGTCCTGACTTTC. This chain links TRBV5-1 with TRBJ2-6; the match to TRBD1 covers 11 bases. The CDR3 has 17 residues. CDR1 and CDR2 (germline): SGHRS, YFSETQ. The J segment lost 0 bases and the V segment lost 4 bases, leaving 3 bases of the junction unmatched.

This clonotype was counted between two and nine times. The rearrangement joins TRBV11-2 to TRBJ2-5; TRBD2 agrees at 7 bases. V was pared by 5 bases and J by 5 bases, with 8 bases of the junction left unmatched. The CDR3 extends over 14 amino acids. Germline V gene sequence: CDR1 SGHAT, CDR2 FQNNGV. CDR3 DNA: TGTGCCAGCAGCAGAGGGGCGGGAGTCGAGACCCAGTACTTC. This codes for CASSRGAGVETQYF.

The sample holds a few counts of this clonotype. The gene calls are TRBV4-3 and TRBJ2-1; 7 positions match TRBD2. The CDR3 length is 15 residues. CDR1 and CDR2 (germline): LGHNA, YSLEER. Trimming took 0 bases from V and 3 from J; bases not matched to a gene: 2. In nucleotides, the CDR3 is TGCGCCAGCAGCCAAGATGGGGACTACTACAATGAGCAGTTCTTC. This gives the protein CASSQDGDYYNEQFF.

The chain is built from TRBV12-3 or TRBV12-4 and TRBJ2-6, with D maybe TRBD1 (6 bases). V was trimmed by 6 bases and J by 0 bases, leaving 15 bases between them. The CDR3 runs 17 residues. The CDR3 region is CASRPGDTISGANVLTF. DNA for the CDR3: TGTGCCAGCAGACCAGGGGATACGATCTCTGGGGCCAACGTCCTGACTTTC.

This clonotype was seen only a few times. The chain couples TRBV5-1 to TRBJ2-3; D possibly uses TRBD1 or TRBD2 (5 bases each). Germline V gives CDR1 SGHRS, CDR2 YFSETQ. The V gene lost 5 bases and the J gene lost 0 bases, with 13 bases spanning the gap. This CDR3 contains 15 residues. The CDR3 reads CASSYGTGSTDTQYF. The CDR3, as DNA: TGCGCCAGCAGTTACGGGACGGGAAGCACAGATACGCAGTATTTT.

This clonotype was seen a handful of times. The chain uses TRBV12-3 or TRBV12-4 and TRBJ2-5; a possible D gene is TRBD1 (6 bases). TRBJ2-1 explains the end of the DNA better; the J call may be wrong. This CDR3 spans 17 amino acids. CDR3 DNA sequence: TGTGCCAGCAGTTTAGAGGCAACTCAGGGGTTCTACAATGAGCAGTTCTTC. This translates into CASSLEATQGFYNEQFF.

This clonotype showed up many times. V and J are TRBV29-1 and TRBJ2-5; unclear D gene. Gene TRBJ2-1 matches the end of the DNA better, so the J call may be wrong. Germline-derived CDR1 and CDR2 are SQVTM and ANQGSEA. CDR3 length: 11 residues. The CDR3 here is CSGEIPSEQFF. The CDR3, as DNA: TGCAGCGGAGAGATTCCCAGTGAGCAGTTCTTC.

This clonotype came up a few times. The rearrangement joins TRBV21-1 to TRBJ2-4; TRBD1, the table's D call, was not compared with the DNA. TRBV21-1 is noted as a pseudogene. The CDR3 covers 21 residues. The CDR3 spells CASSKGLYGDRGFRAKNIQYF. In nucleotides, the CDR3 is TGTGCCAGCAGCAAGGGTCTGTACGGGGACAGGGGGTTTCGGGCCAAAAACATTCAGTACTTC.

The rearrangement links TRBV28 to TRBJ2-2; possible D gene TRBD1, 5 bases. Looked up from germline, CDR1 is MDHEN and CDR2 is SYDVKM. The V end lost 2 bases, the J end lost 5 bases, and 9 bases lay between the germline ends. The CDR3 consists of 14 residues. CDR3 sequence reads: CASSLRGKTGELFF. For the CDR3, the DNA is TGTGCCAGCAGTTTAAGGGGCAAGACCGGGGAGCTGTTTTTT. The full variable domain, with the rest looked up from reference TRBV28 and TRBJ2-2, is DVKVTQSSRYLVKRTGEKVFLECVQDMDHENMFWYRQDPGLGLRLIYFSYDVKMKEKGDIPEGYSVSREKKERFSLILESASTNQTSMYLCASSLRGKTGELFFGEGSRLTVL.

This clonotype was counted a few times. The junction departs from the called germline gene at one end, perhaps through a read error. V usage is TRBV5-1 and J usage is TRBJ2-3; 11 bases fit TRBD1. The CDR3 covers 17 residues. CDR1 and CDR2 (germline): SGHRS, YFSETQ. The CDR3 coding sequence is TGCGCCAACAGCTTTGGCGGGACAGGGGGTGGCACAGATACGCAGTATTTT. As protein: CANSFGGTGGGTDTQYF.

V usage is TRBV25-1 and J usage is TRBJ2-7, with TRBD2 as a possible D gene (7 bases). Trimming left V 7 bases short and J 4 bases short, with 23 bases between. The CDR3 spans 16 residues. Germline assignment: CDR1 MGHDK and CDR2 SYGVNS. The CDR3 DNA sequence: TGTGCCAGCAACCTGAATCGGGGGGCAACCAAATACGAGCAGTACTTC. This encodes CASNLNRGATKYEQYF.

V gene TRBV20-1 combines with J gene TRBJ2-3, with TRBD2 matching 15 bases. Losses at the gene ends were 5 bases for V and 3 bases for J; bases not matched to a gene: 9. CDR1 and CDR2 from the germline V gene are DFQATT and SNEGSKA (reference sequence). The CDR3 spans 17 residues. The CDR3, as DNA: TGCAGTGCTCCACAACCGGGACTAGCGGGAGGAACAGATACGCAGTATTTT. It codes for CSAPQPGLAGGTDTQYF.

This clonotype was found many times. The chain has TRBV12-3 or TRBV12-4 and TRBJ2-2; TRBD1 matches 9 bases. Trimming took 6 bases from V and 6 from J; bases not matched to a gene: 8. The CDR3 is made up of 15 amino acids. CDR3 nucleotides: TGTGCCAGCAGAGAGGGACAGGGTTCGTCCGGGGAGCTGTTTTTT. This encodes CASREGQGSSGELFF.

The chain links TRBV7-2 to TRBJ1-3; unclear D gene. This CDR3 has 11 amino acids. Between the trimmed V and J ends, which lost 8 bases and 5 bases, there was a span of 7 bases. Germline CDR1 and CDR2: SGHTA and FQGNSA. Here the CDR3 reads CASSTRNTIYF. Here the CDR3 DNA reads TGTGCCAGCTCTACTCGAAACACCATATATTTT.

This clonotype showed up just a few times. V and J are TRBV20-1 and TRBJ1-2; TRBD1 matches 7 bases. The CDR3 sequence is 12 residues long. In germline, CDR1 is DFQATT, CDR2 SNEGSKA (reference sequence). Trimming removed 3 bases from V and 8 bases from J; junction bases left unmatched: 6. CDR3: CSASATGEGYTF. CDR3 in DNA: TGCAGTGCTAGCGCAACAGGGGAGGGCTACACCTTC.

This CDR3 reads CASSIGVRSNEQFF. CDR3 coding DNA: TGTGCCAGTAGTATAGGCGTGCGGAGCAATGAGCAGTTCTTC. V gene TRBV19 combines with J gene TRBJ2-5; D not certain. The end of the DNA is better explained by TRBJ2-1, so the J call may be wrong. The germline gives CDR1 LNHDA, CDR2 SQIVND (reference sequence). This CDR3 has 14 amino acids.